These 20 T cell receptor beta chains came from one sample sequenced in a study of T cells in Graves' hyperthyroidism and ophthalmopathy. RNA transcripts served as the template for amplifying TCR beta CDR3 regions. An initial round of RT-PCR targeting the TCR CDR3 relied on the HTBI primer set. TCRdb independently ran MiXCR on the multiplex PCR reads; one entry per CDR3 protein. The sample consists of 500,000 to 600,000 distinct CDR3 sequences, 46% of them appearing once. The sequenced sample was peripheral blood or thyroid tissue (not recorded which). The source of these receptors is an adult woman with Graves' disease, either hyperthyroidism or ophthalmopathy (not recorded which).

In its sample, this clonotype was seen many times. The V gene is TRBV11-2, the J gene TRBJ1-3; D gene unclear. Germline CDR1 SGHAT, CDR2 FQNNGV. The CDR3 consists of 15 residues. V was trimmed by 4 bases and J by 1 base, leaving 11 bases between them. CDR3 region: CASSSPRGSGNTIYF. DNA of the CDR3: TGTGCCAGCAGCTCCCCGAGAGGATCTGGAAACACCATATATTTT.

This clonotype occurred many times. This chain uses TRBV19 with TRBJ1-2; TRBD1 is a possible D gene (5 bases). There are 13 residues in the CDR3. V was shortened by 4 bases and J by 7 bases, with 13 bases between the two germline ends. The germline gives CDR1 LNHDA, CDR2 SQIVND (reference sequence). The CDR3 sequence is CASSTRGIAGYTF. CDR3 bases: TGTGCCAGTAGTACAAGGGGTATCGCTGGCTACACCTTC.

This clonotype was counted a single time. As DNA, the CDR3 is TGCAGTGCTAGCCCGGGACTCCTCGAGCAGTACTTC. Protein product: CSASPGLLEQYF. This chain connects TRBV20-1 to TRBJ2-7; D might be TRBD2 (6 bases). V was clipped by 3 bases and J by 6 bases, with 12 bases between them. Looked up from germline, CDR1 is DFQATT and CDR2 is SNEGSKA (reference sequence). This CDR3 has 12 residues.

J is TRBJ2-7 and V is TRBV5-1; TRBD1 aligns across 9 bases. The CDR3 has 20 amino acids. Germline assignment: CDR1 SGHRS and CDR2 YFSETQ. Trimming cost V 4 bases and J 1 base; bases outside gene matches: 21. The CDR3: CASSRGLRDRDWKRSYEQYF. The CDR3 DNA sequence: TGCGCCAGCAGCCGGGGCCTCCGGGACAGGGACTGGAAGCGGTCCTACGAGCAGTACTTC.

This clonotype was counted at least ten times. This chain links TRBV20-1 with TRBJ1-2; possibly TRBD1 for D (6 bases). Germline V gene data show CDR1 as DFQATT and CDR2 as SNEGSKA (reference sequence). The CDR3 loop spans 17 amino acids. Trimming cost V 0 bases and J 8 bases, with 25 bases left between them. The CDR3 loop reads CSARDLVKTGPRGGYTF. CDR3 DNA sequence: TGCAGTGCTAGAGATCTGGTTAAAACAGGTCCTAGGGGGGGCTACACCTTC.

This clonotype has ten or more counts. The V and J genes are TRBV20-1 and TRBJ2-7; TRBD2 might be the D (6 bases). Germline V gene lookup returns CDR1 DFQATT and CDR2 SNEGSKA (reference sequence). There are 16 residues in the CDR3. Trimming cost V 0 bases and J 2 bases, with 17 bases left between them. This chain's CDR3 is CSARDHYRDSTYEQYF. For the CDR3, the DNA is TGCAGTGCTAGAGACCACTACCGGGACTCGACCTACGAGCAGTACTTC.

The DNA for the CDR3 is TGTGCCAGCAGTTTAAGGCCGGGACAGAGCTACTCACCCCTCCACTTT. Residues: CASSLRPGQSYSPLHF. This chain connects TRBV28 to TRBJ1-6; TRBD1 matches 7 bases. CDR3 size: 16 residues. Germline CDR1 reads MDHEN; CDR2 reads SYDVKM. V was clipped by 2 bases and J by 10 bases; unmatched bases: 11. Supplemented by reference TRBV28 and TRBJ1-6, the full variable domain reads DVKVTQSSRYLVKRTGEKVFLECVQDMDHENMFWYRQDPGLGLRLIYFSYDVKMKEKGDIPEGYSVSREKKERFSLILESASTNQTSMYLCASSLRPGQSYSPLHFGNGTRLTVT.

The chain links TRBV2 to TRBJ2-2; 12 bases map to TRBD2. The CDR3 covers 15 residues. V trimming: 8 bases; J trimming: 7 bases; junction bases outside the gene matches: 8. Germline V gives CDR1 SNHLY, CDR2 FYNNEI. CDR3 sequence: CASVPSGRAVGELFF. CDR3 bases: TGTGCCAGCGTACCTAGCGGGAGGGCCGTCGGGGAGCTGTTTTTT.

The V and J genes are TRBV9 and TRBJ1-5, with D possibly being TRBD1 (5 bases). The germline gives CDR1 SGDLS, CDR2 YYNGEE. Trimming removed 2 bases at V and 6 bases at J, with 15 bases between. This CDR3 comprises 15 residues. The CDR3 nucleotides are TGTGCCAGCAGCGTGCTCCCGGGGGGACCTCAGCCCCAGCATTTT. Translated: CASSVLPGGPQPQHF.

On this clonotype: No DNA is shown, since the ends of the CDR3 on it are uncertain; the CDR3 is the one TCRdb lists. This chain joins TRBV10-3 and TRBJ1-2. The CDR3 is 14 residues long, counting both termini. Per germline, CDR1 ENHRY and CDR2 SYGVKD. The CDR3 region is CAISDKSVGAGNTF.

This clonotype was recorded many times. The chain is built from TRBV4-1 and TRBJ1-2; D perhaps matches TRBD1 (5 bases). Per the germline V gene, CDR1 is MGHRA and CDR2 is YSYEKL. The CDR3 spans 13 residues. The V end was cut by 7 bases, the J end by 6 bases, with 15 bases between. CDR3 sequence (DNA): TGCGCCAGCACCCCCGGCTTGGGGCATGGCTACACCTTC. It is translated as CASTPGLGHGYTF.

This chain links TRBV7-2 with TRBJ1-1, with 9 bases that match TRBD1. CDR3 length equals 16 residues. CDR1 is SGHTA and CDR2 is FQGNSA in the germline V gene. J lost 7 bases, V lost 2 bases, and 11 bases had no gene match. This CDR3 is CASSLTRQGGTDEAFF. In DNA form, the CDR3 reads TGTGCCAGCAGCTTAACGAGACAGGGGGGAACTGATGAAGCTTTCTTT.

A note on this clonotype: Relative to the germline gene, one junction end is altered; a read error may explain this. The chain has TRBV10-3 and TRBJ1-1; D not resolved. Per the germline V gene, CDR1 is ENHRY and CDR2 is SYGVKD. CDR3 length equals 14 residues. CDR3 loop: CASSYSTGGTEAFF. The CDR3 nucleotides read TGTGCCAGCAGTTACTCGACGGGAGGGACTGAAGCTTTCTTT.

This clonotype was found many times. The V and J genes are TRBV10-3 and TRBJ2-7; the match to TRBD2 covers 7 bases. In germline, CDR1 is ENHRY, CDR2 SYGVKD. This CDR3 has 15 amino acids. V gave up 6 bases and J gave up 7 bases; unmatched junction bases: 15. CDR3 nucleotides: TGTGCCATCAGCGCCTACGTAGCGGGTGGAACGGAGCAGTACTTC. Translated: CAISAYVAGGTEQYF.

This rearrangement joins TRBV10-3 to TRBJ1-2; D gene uncertain. Trimming stripped 4 bases from V and 8 bases from J, with 20 bases between. This CDR3 comprises 15 residues. Looked up from germline, CDR1 is ENHRY and CDR2 is SYGVKD. The CDR3: CAISALEGVSAGYTF. In DNA form, the CDR3 reads TGTGCCATCAGTGCGTTAGAGGGAGTCTCCGCGGGCTACACCTTC.

This clonotype was picked up one time. The rearrangement links TRBV10-3 to TRBJ1-1, with a tentative D call TRBD1 (6 bases). Trimming shortened V by 8 bases and J by 6 bases, and 13 bases separated the two germline ends. CDR1 and CDR2 (germline): ENHRY, SYGVKD. The CDR3 has 12 amino acids. The CDR3 coding sequence is TGTGCCATCGGCAGGGGTATGGCTGAAGCTTTCTTT. As protein: CAIGRGMAEAFF.

This clonotype was counted a few times. The rearrangement joins TRBV25-1 to TRBJ1-2; 8 bases fit TRBD1. This CDR3 has 16 residues. J was trimmed by 6 bases and V by 3 bases; bases with no gene match: 12. CDR1 MGHDK and CDR2 SYGVNS come from the germline V gene. CDR3 bases: TGTGCCAGCAGTGAGGGATCAGGGGGCGCTTTGGATGGCTACACCTTC. Its translation: CASSEGSGGALDGYTF.

The chain has TRBV20-1 and TRBJ2-5; D is possibly TRBD1 (7 bases). The CDR3 is 15 residues long. Per the germline V gene, CDR1 is DFQATT and CDR2 is SNEGSKA (reference sequence). V dropped 6 bases and J dropped 2 bases, with 19 bases sitting between them. The CDR3 bases are TGCAGTGCCTTAAGGAGGGGGCGAGAACAAGAGACCCAGTACTTC. This translates into CSALRRGREQETQYF.

This chain uses TRBV6-5 with TRBJ1-5; tentative D call: TRBD1 (6 bases). V lost 2 bases and J 2 bases, leaving 10 bases between the germline ends. Germline assignment: CDR1 MNHEY and CDR2 SVGAGI. The CDR3 runs to 15 residues. CDR3 in DNA: TGTGCCAGCAGTTACGGGGGGCCAGGCAATCAGCCCCAGCATTTT. It is translated as CASSYGGPGNQPQHF.

The gene calls are TRBV6-5 and TRBJ2-7; 12 nucleotides line up with TRBD2. CDR1 is MNHEY and CDR2 is SVGAGI in the germline V gene. Unmatched junction bases numbered 5, after V lost 6 bases and J lost 2 bases. The CDR3 is 15 residues long. The CDR3 DNA follows: TGTGCCAGCAGGATTCTAGCGGGAGGGACCTACGAGCAGTACTTC. It codes for CASRILAGGTYEQYF.